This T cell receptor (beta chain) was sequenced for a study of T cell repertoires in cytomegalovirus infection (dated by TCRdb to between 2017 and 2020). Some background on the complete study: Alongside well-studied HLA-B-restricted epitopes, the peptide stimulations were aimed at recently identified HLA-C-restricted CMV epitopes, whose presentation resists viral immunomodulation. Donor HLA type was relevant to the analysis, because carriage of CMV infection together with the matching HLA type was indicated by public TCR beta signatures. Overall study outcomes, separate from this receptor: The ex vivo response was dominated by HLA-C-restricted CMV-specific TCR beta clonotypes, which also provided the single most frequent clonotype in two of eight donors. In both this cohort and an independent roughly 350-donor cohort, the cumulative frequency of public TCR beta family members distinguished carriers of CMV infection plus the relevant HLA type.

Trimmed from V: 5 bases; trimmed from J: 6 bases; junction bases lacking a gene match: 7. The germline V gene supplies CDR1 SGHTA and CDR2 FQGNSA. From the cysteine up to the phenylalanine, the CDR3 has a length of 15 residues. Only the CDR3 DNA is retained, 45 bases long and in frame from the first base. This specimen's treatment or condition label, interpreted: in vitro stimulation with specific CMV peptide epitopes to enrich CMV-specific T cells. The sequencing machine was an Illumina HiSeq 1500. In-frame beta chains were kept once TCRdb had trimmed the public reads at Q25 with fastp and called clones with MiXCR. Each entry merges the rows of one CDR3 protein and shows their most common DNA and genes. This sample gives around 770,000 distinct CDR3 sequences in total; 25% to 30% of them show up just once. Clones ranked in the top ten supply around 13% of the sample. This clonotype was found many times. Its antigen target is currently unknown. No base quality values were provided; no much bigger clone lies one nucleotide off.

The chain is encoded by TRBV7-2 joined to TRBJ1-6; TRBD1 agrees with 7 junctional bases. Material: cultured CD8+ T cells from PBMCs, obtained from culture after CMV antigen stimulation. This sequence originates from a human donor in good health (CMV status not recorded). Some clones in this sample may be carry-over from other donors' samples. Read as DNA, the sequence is TGTGCCAGCAGCCCTTTCGGACAGGCTAATTCACCCCTCCACTTT. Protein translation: CASSPFGQANSPLHF.